These 11 T cell receptor beta chains were sequenced from one sample in a study of blood T cell repertoires in COVID-19. The method was immunoSEQ multiplex PCR; TCRdb's version includes in-frame clones alone and lacks a portion of them. The table has about 370,000 clones, about 89% seen once. Specimen: peripheral blood. Source of these receptors: a woman in her twenties or thirties with COVID-19, enrolled during active disease.

The J gene is TRBJ1-1, the V gene TRBV7-2; D unclear. The CDR3 totals 14 residues. Trimming pared 6 bases from V and 7 bases from J, leaving 18 bases between. CDR1 and CDR2 (germline): SGHTA, FQGNSA. This chain's CDR3 is CASSRHQGGNEAFF. The CDR3 DNA is TGTGCCAGCAGTCGCCATCAAGGCGGGAATGAAGCTTTCTTT.

The chain uses TRBV5-1 and TRBJ2-5; maybe TRBD1 (7 bases). Deletions cut 6 bases from V and 4 bases from J, with 16 bases between. CDR3 length: 14 residues. The germline CDR1 and CDR2 sequences are SGHRS and YFSETQ. The CDR3 DNA follows: TGCGCCAGCATGAACAGGGGAGGCCCAGAGACCCAGTACTTC. Translating it yields CASMNRGGPETQYF.

The CDR3 DNA follows: TGCAGCGTTGAGTCTCCGGGGATGGGCACTGAAGCTTTCTTT. It specifies CSVESPGMGTEAFF. This chain uses TRBV29-1 with TRBJ1-1; unclear D gene. V was pared by 3 bases and J by 4 bases, with 15 bases between. The CDR3 spans 14 residues. Germline assignment: CDR1 SQVTM and CDR2 ANQGSEA.

The chain joins TRBV27 to TRBJ2-5; 8 bases are shared with TRBD1. With 0 bases clipped from V and 5 bases from J, the junction kept 8 bases outside the gene matches. The CDR3 length is 16 residues. Germline V gene data show CDR1 as MNHEY and CDR2 as SMNVEV (reference sequence). CDR3 residues: CASSLSPRGLGETQYF. CDR3 sequence (DNA): TGTGCCAGCAGTTTATCCCCCAGGGGGCTAGGGGAGACCCAGTACTTC.

The V gene is TRBV29-1, the J gene TRBJ1-1; perhaps TRBD1 as D (5 bases). Trimming took 4 bases from V and 1 from J, leaving 10 bases between them. CDR1 SQVTM and CDR2 ANQGSEA come from the germline V gene. This CDR3 has 13 amino acids. The CDR3 DNA reads TGCAGCGTTGCAGGGTATCAGAACACTGAAGCTTTCTTT. Protein sequence: CSVAGYQNTEAFF.

V is TRBV19 and J is TRBJ1-5; tentative D call: TRBD1 (6 bases). Germline V gene sequence: CDR1 LNHDA, CDR2 SQIVND (reference sequence). The CDR3 loop spans 14 amino acids. The V end lost 6 bases, the J end lost 3 bases, and 12 bases lay between the germline ends. The CDR3 reads CASSSGQPNQPQHF. CDR3 DNA: TGTGCCAGTAGCTCGGGACAACCCAATCAGCCCCAGCATTTT.

This clone was counted a few times. The chain recombines TRBV2 with TRBJ1-4; TRBD1 agrees at 8 bases. The germline CDR1 and CDR2 sequences are SNHLY and FYNNEI. This CDR3 is 14 amino acids long. Trimming took 7 bases from V and 10 from J; bases not matched to a gene: 11. The DNA of the CDR3 is TGTGCCAGCATCCTAGGACAGGGCGGCGGAAAACTGTTTTTT. The encoded protein is CASILGQGGGKLFF.

The chain employs TRBV5-5 and TRBJ2-7, with D possibly TRBD2 on 5 matching bases. Trimming removed 0 bases at V and 3 bases at J, with 10 bases between. The length of the CDR3 is 14 residues. In germline, CDR1 is SGHKS, CDR2 YYEKEE (reference sequence). This CDR3 reads CASSLELRDYEQYV. In nucleotides, the CDR3 is TGTGCCAGCAGCTTGGAGCTTCGGGACTACGAGCAGTACGTC.

The V and J genes are TRBV7-8 and TRBJ1-2; 10 positions match TRBD1. This CDR3 has 17 residues. From germline, CDR1 is SGHVS and CDR2 FQNEAQ. V lost 4 bases and J lost 4; bases outside the gene matches: 12. This chain's CDR3 is CASSSGQGGPLGYGYTF. The CDR3 DNA sequence: TGTGCCAGCAGCTCTGGACAGGGGGGACCCCTAGGCTATGGCTACACCTTC.

The gene calls are TRBV5-4 and TRBJ2-5; 8 nucleotides align to TRBD1. V lost 3 bases to trimming and J lost 3 bases; unmatched junction nucleotides: 10. The CDR3 runs to 16 residues. From germline, CDR1 is SGHNT and CDR2 YYREEE (reference sequence). The CDR3 sequence: CASSSMDRAIEETQYF. The CDR3 nucleotides read TGTGCCAGCAGCTCCATGGACAGGGCAATCGAAGAGACCCAGTACTTC.

This clone was picked up a small number of times. The rearrangement uses TRBV4-2 and TRBJ1-3; the match to TRBD1 covers 8 bases. CDR3 length: 17 amino acids. Unmatched junction bases numbered 8, after V lost 4 bases and J lost 0 bases. The V gene's germline CDR1 is LGHNA and CDR2 YNFKEQ. The CDR3 spells CASSPQTGTGSGNTIYF. The CDR3 DNA reads TGTGCCAGCAGCCCACAGACCGGGACAGGCTCTGGAAACACCATATATTTT.